Many counts were recorded for the clone carrying this T cell receptor (beta chain). This specimen comes from a study of T cells in Graves' hyperthyroidism and ophthalmopathy. RNA transcripts served as the template for amplifying TCR beta CDR3 regions. When the TCR CDR3 underwent first-round RT-PCR, the HTBI primer set was used. TCRdb processed the multiplex PCR reads anew with MiXCR; each CDR3 protein has one entry. The table records 370,000 or so distinct CDR3 sequences, roughly 12% of them present only once. V was clipped by 7 bases and J by 3 bases, with 13 bases between them. Germline CDR1 MNHNS, CDR2 SASEGT. This CDR3 comprises 13 residues.

This receptor was obtained from a man aged 25-45 years with Graves' hyperthyroidism that later progressed to Graves' ophthalmopathy. Sequenced material: blood. The gene calls are TRBV6-1 and TRBJ2-7, with D possibly TRBD2 on 6 matching bases. The chain's CDR3 is CASTSGESYEQYF. The CDR3 DNA is TGTGCCAGCACTTCGGGGGAGAGCTACGAGCAGTACTTC.